This T cell receptor (beta chain) was observed in a study of blood T cell repertoires in COVID-19. Per the study methods: Nucleated cell counts were estimated from reference gene primer amplification. Profiling relied on immunoSEQ multiplex PCR, and the TCRdb table lists in-frame clones only, not all of them. V and J calls plus clone size are reproduced from that table; the DNA served to infer D and trimming. This sample has 350,000 to 400,000 clones, with approximately 84% found just once. Assignment of participants to cohorts was predicated upon participant-reported clinical history. This CDR3 contains 11 residues. Trimming stripped 8 bases from V and 10 bases from J, with 12 bases between. The germline gives CDR1 MRHNA, CDR2 SNTAGT.

This TCR was sampled from a woman aged 25 to 45 who had recovered from COVID-19. The chain has TRBV6-4 and TRBJ1-5; D perhaps matches TRBD1 (5 bases). The specimen sequenced was PBMCs or T cells enriched from blood (not recorded which). DNA for the CDR3: TGTGCCAGCGGTATAACAGGTCCCCAGCATTTT. It specifies CASGITGPQHF.